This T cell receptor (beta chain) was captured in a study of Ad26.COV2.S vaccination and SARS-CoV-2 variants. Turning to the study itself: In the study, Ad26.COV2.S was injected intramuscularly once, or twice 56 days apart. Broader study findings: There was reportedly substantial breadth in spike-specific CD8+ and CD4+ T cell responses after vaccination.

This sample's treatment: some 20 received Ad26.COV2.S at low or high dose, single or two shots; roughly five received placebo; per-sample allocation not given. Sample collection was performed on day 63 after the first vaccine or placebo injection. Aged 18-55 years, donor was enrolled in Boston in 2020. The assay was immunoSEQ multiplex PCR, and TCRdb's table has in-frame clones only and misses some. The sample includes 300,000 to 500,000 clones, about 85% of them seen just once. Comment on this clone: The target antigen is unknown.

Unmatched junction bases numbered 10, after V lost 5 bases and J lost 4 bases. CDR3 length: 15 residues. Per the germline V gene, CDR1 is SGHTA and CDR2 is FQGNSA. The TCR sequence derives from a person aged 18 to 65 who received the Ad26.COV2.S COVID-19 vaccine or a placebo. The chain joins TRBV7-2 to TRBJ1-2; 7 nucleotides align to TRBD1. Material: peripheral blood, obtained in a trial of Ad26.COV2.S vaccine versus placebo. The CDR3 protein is CASSAPRGQSYGYTF. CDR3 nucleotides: TGTGCCAGCAGCGCCCCTAGGGGACAGAGCTATGGCTACACCTTC.